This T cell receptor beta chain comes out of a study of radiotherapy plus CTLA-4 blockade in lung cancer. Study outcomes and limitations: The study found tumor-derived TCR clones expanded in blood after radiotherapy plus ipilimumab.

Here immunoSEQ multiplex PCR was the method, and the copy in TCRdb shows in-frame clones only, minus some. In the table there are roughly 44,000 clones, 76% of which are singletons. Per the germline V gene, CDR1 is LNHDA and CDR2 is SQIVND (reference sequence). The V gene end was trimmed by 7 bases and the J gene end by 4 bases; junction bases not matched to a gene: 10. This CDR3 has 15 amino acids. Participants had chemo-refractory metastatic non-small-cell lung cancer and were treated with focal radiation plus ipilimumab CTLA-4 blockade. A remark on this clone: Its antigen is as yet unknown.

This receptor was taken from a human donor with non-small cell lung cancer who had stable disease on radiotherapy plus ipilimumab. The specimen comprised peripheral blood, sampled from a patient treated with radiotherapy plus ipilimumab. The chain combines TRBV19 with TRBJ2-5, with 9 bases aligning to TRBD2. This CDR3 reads CASTTSGLGGETQYF. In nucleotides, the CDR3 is TGTGCCAGTACGACTAGCGGACTCGGGGGAGAGACCCAGTACTTC.